Listed below are T cell receptor beta chains from one sample, sequenced in a study of T cell repertoires in ileal Crohn's disease. The protocol was immunoSEQ multiplex PCR, while the TCRdb copy is restricted to in-frame clones and leaves out a portion. The repertoire holds some 10,000 clones, with more than 80% as singletons. Material: ileal tissue. Source of these receptors: an adult with Crohn's disease. Both conserved end residues are part of each CDR3. D genes are given only for firm matches. Expanded clones get a size class; other rows say once, few or many, or leave the size out.

>NA|NA|TRBJ2-4|TRBV5-1
TGCGCCAGCAGCTTCCAGGCCGGGGGAAACATTCAGTACTTC
CASSFQAGGNIQYF
>TRBD2|NA|TRBJ2-3|TRBV11-2
TGTGCCAGCAGCCTAAGCGGGGAACGATGGGATACGCAGTATTTT
CASSLSGERWDTQYF
>NA|NA|TRBJ1-3|TRBV18
TGTGCCAGCTCACCACCCGGCAGGGGAAACACCATATATTTT
CASSPPGRGNTIYF
>NA|few|TRBJ1-3|TRBV10-3
TGTGCCATCAGTGAGCAGGGGCCCGGAAACACCATATATTTT
CAISEQGPGNTIYF
>TRBD1|once|TRBJ1-1|TRBV6-1
TGTGCCAGCAGTCCAGACAGGGGGCTAACTGAAGCTTTCTTT
CASSPDRGLTEAFF
>TRBD2|NA|TRBJ2-1|TRBV11-2
TGTGCCAGCAGCACAGCCGGACTAGCGGGTTACAATGAGCAGTTCTTC
CASSTAGLAGYNEQFF
>NA|NA|TRBJ1-2|TRBV9
TGTGCCAGCAGCGGGAGGAGGGAGTTAGGCTACACCTTC
CASSGRRELGYTF
>TRBD1|NA|TRBJ1-2|TRBV5-1
TGCGCCAGCAGCCCAGGACAGGGGCCTCAAGACTATGGCTACACCTTC
CASSPGQGPQDYGYTF
>TRBD1|NA|TRBJ2-7|TRBV30
TGTGCCTGGGGGACAGAGAAATCCTACGAGCAGTACTTC
CAWGTEKSYEQYF
>TRBD2|NA|TRBJ2-5|TRBV15
TGTGCCACCAGCAGAGACCTAGCGGGATCGGAGACCCAGTACTTC
CATSRDLAGSETQYF
>NA|NA|TRBJ2-7|TRBV7-9
TGTGCCAGCAGCCCCGTCCGGACAGCTGAGCAGTACTTC
CASSPVRTAEQYF
>NA|NA|TRBJ1-6|TRBV5-6
TGTGCCAGCAGCTTGGATAGGGGTTCCTATAATTCACCCCTCCACTTT
CASSLDRGSYNSPLHF
>NA|NA|TRBJ2-3|TRBV5-1
TGCGCCAGCAGGGGAAGCGGGTTGGGGACAGATACGCAGTATTTT
CASRGSGLGTDTQYF
>NA|medium-sized|TRBJ1-2|TRBV19
TGTGCCAGTAGTATGTCAGGATTCTATGGCTACACCTTC
CASSMSGFYGYTF
>TRBD1|NA|TRBJ1-5|TRBV6-1
TGTGCCAGCAGTGAGGCAGGGGGCAGTCAGCCCCAGCATTTT
CASSEAGGSQPQHF
>TRBD1|NA|TRBJ2-2|TRBV5-1
TGCGCCAGCAGCTCCCAGGGGGCCGGGGAGCTGTTTTTT
CASSSQGAGELFF
>NA|NA|TRBJ2-2|TRBV21-1
TGTGCCAGCAGCAAAACCAGGGGGATGTCCGGGGAGCTGTTTTTT
CASSKTRGMSGELFF
>TRBD1|NA|TRBJ1-3|TRBV9
TGTGCCAGCAGCCCCCAGCCGGGACAGGGGGCCCAAAACACCATATATTTT
CASSPQPGQGAQNTIYF
>NA|NA|TRBJ1-5|TRBV6-1
TGTGCCAGCACAGGGGAGCGCAGGCAGCCCCAGCATTTT
CASTGERRQPQHF
>TRBD2|NA|TRBJ2-7|TRBV7-2
TGTGCCAGCAGCTTAGGCGGGAGCGCGAGCTACGAGCAGTACTTC
CASSLGGSASYEQYF
>TRBD2|NA|TRBJ2-5|TRBV5-4
TGTGCCAGCAACCAGGGACTAGCGGGCGTCCAAGAGACCCAGTACTTC
CASNQGLAGVQETQYF
>TRBD1|NA|TRBJ1-5|TRBV18
TGTGCCAGCTCACCGCTTGGGACAGGGAATCAGCCCCAGCATTTT
CASSPLGTGNQPQHF
>NA|NA|TRBJ2-3|TRBV25-1
TGTGCCAGCAGTGAACTTTCCGCAGGATCGGATACGCAGTATTTT
CASSELSAGSDTQYF
>TRBD1|NA|TRBJ1-1|TRBV19
TGTGCCAGTAGCACTAATTTTCGGGCAGGGGGCACTGAAGCTTTCTTT
CASSTNFRAGGTEAFF
>TRBD1|NA|TRBJ2-7|TRBV19
TGTGCCAGTAGTATTGAAACAGGGGGCTTTACCTACGAGCAGTACTTC
CASSIETGGFTYEQYF
>NA|NA|TRBJ2-2|TRBV6-5
TGTGCCAGCAGTTCCTCCGACAGGCCCCTTATCCGGGAGCTGTTTTTT
CASSSSDRPLIRELFF